This T cell receptor beta chain was sequenced for a study of technical replicates of blood from several donors. Here immunoSEQ multiplex PCR was the method, and the copy in TCRdb shows in-frame clones only, minus some. Here the sample spans some 80,000 clones, around 97% being singletons. The junction had 10 bases not matched to a gene; V was cut back by 0 bases and J by 2 bases. From germline, CDR1 is ENHRY and CDR2 SYGVKD. The CDR3 totals 18 residues. Specimen: T cells isolated from PBMCs. The V gene is TRBV10-3, the J gene TRBJ1-5; 7 bases map to TRBD1. This sequence originates from a human donor in good health. The chain's CDR3 is CAISESKTGTPGNQPQHF. DNA of the CDR3: TGTGCCATCAGTGAGTCAAAGACAGGGACGCCCGGCAATCAGCCCCAGCATTTT.